Here is one T cell receptor (beta chain) with its context. It has no known antigen specificity. No base quality information exists; no much larger clone differs at one position. The sample originates from a study of PD-1 blockade in classical Hodgkin lymphoma (dated by TCRdb to about 2020). With regard to the full study: Nivolumab dosing was 3 mg/kg intravenously every 2 weeks, continuing until either disease progression or unacceptable toxicity. A peripheral blood immune signature of response to PD-1 blockade in classical Hodgkin lymphoma was defined using TCR beta sequencing and CyTOF. General study outcomes and caveats: By C4D1, a significant rise was seen in CD4+ TCR diversity but not in CD8+ TCR diversity (p=0.0027 vs p=0.16), and the rise was most apparent among complete responders (p=0.02). Among trial patients, those achieving complete response had baseline diversity similar to that of newly diagnosed patients, while diversity was significantly lower in partial responders and progressors. The study was restricted to a single clinical trial cohort, and the causes of repertoire differences, possibly disease activity or prior therapy, were left undefined. Patients starting nivolumab less than 1 year after ASCT had lower diversity and were excluded from later analyses to avoid confounding by immune reconstitution. Newly diagnosed patients were reported to have lower baseline TCR diversity than healthy donors, and relapsed/refractory patients were reported to have lower baseline TCR diversity still.

The sample's time point label is to be understood as: cycle 4 day 1 (C4D1), after five to seven weeks of nivolumab. Every trial patient had relapsed following autologous stem cell transplantation, and prior brentuximab vedotin exposure was what differed among cohorts A, B and C. A total of over 55 patients with relapsed/refractory classical Hodgkin lymphoma made up the trial cohort, and each patient's best overall response was complete response, partial response or progressive disease. In the multi-cohort phase II CheckMate 205 trial, trial patients received single-agent nivolumab. An independent review committee assessed best overall response using the 2007 International Working Group response criteria. Trial PBMCs were obtained immediately prior to nivolumab initiation (C1D1) and on therapy at cycle 2 day 1 and cycle 4 day 1. Peripheral blood was collected in 8 mL Vacutainer Cell Preparation Tubes, from which PBMCs were isolated by centrifugation and then cryopreserved.

The Qiagen DNeasy kit was used to extract genomic DNA both from unsorted PBMCs and from the negatively selected CD4+ and CD8+ fractions. TCR beta CDR3 regions were subjected to amplification by immunoSEQ multiplex PCR with primers that anneal to V and J segments. Amplification bias was minimized using a synthetic immune receptor repertoire, and residual bias was removed computationally after sequencing. As for how the authors treated the data: Custom Python scripts were used to quantify repertoire diversity as the Shannon entropy index. Unsorted, CD4+ and CD8+ repertoires were analyzed separately, except in combined analyses where CD4+ and CD8+ sequences were merged in silico. A clone counted as expanded when the clone's frequency after treatment rose at least 2-fold relative to C1D1, and clones undetected at baseline were given a pseudocount of 0.5. Clones with 0 or 1 copy at C1D1 were classified as singleton clones, and clones with 2 or more copies were classified as non-singleton clones. By matching protein sequences in sorted samples from the same patient, clones expanded in unsorted samples were annotated as CD4+, CD8+ or unknown. Wilcoxon tests were applied to paired samples to test diversity changes from C1D1 to C4D1. Here the immuneACCESS table is served through TCRdb, limited to in-frame sequences with V and J called. Missing clones are a known gap in these copies; in checked studies unresolved V genes cover under half, and the rest lacks a known reason. D and trimming were read from the DNA, whereas the V and J calls and clone size are those reported in that table. In all, the sample holds roughly 60,000 clones, and approximately 90% of those were seen once. Roughly 8% of the sample comes from the top ten.

The CDR3 has 14 amino acids, counting the end cysteine and phenylalanine. Left in the record is the CDR3 DNA by itself, 42 bases read in frame from the first base. Via the germline V gene, CDR1 is SGHTS and CDR2 YDEGEE. V and J are trimmed by 2 bases and 5 bases, and the gene matches miss 7 bases of the junction. The chain joins TRBV5-8 to TRBJ2-7, with 7 junctional bases fitting TRBD1. The TCR originated in a human donor with classical Hodgkin lymphoma. The sequencing used peripheral blood mononuclear cells (PBMCs), collected before the fourth cycle of nivolumab. CDR3 loop: CASSFPTGSHEQYF. The nucleotides are TGTGCCAGCAGCTTCCCGACAGGGAGCCACGAGCAGTACTTC.